This is a list of T cell receptor beta chains from one sample in a study of blood T cell repertoires in COVID-19. Data came from immunoSEQ multiplex PCR; TCRdb stores just in-frame clones and leaves some out. The sample records tens of thousands of clones, approximately 90% being singletons. The sample consisted of peripheral blood. These receptors were obtained from a woman between 55 and 75 years old with active COVID-19. Each CDR3 is given with its conserved first and last residue. D genes are given only for firm matches. Clone sizes are given selectively: once, few, many, or a class where the clone is expanded.

>.|TRBV19|TRBJ1-6|.
TGTGCCAGTAGTATCGCGGGGTCCCTTCGGAGCTCCCTCCACTTT
CASSIAGSLRSSLHF
>.|TRBV6-6|TRBJ1-2|.
TGTGCCAGCAGTTACCGGGACTTAAACTATGGCTACACCTTC
CASSYRDLNYGYTF
>.|TRBV7-8|TRBJ1-3|once
TGTGCCACACTTCGAGACTCTGGAAACACCATATATTTT
CATLRDSGNTIYF
>.|TRBV6-5|TRBJ1-5|.
TGTGCCAGCAGCCAAGACTGGCGGAATCAGCCCCAGCATTTT
CASSQDWRNQPQHF
>.|TRBV2|TRBJ1-5|once
TGTGCCAGCAGTGAACAGGGGATCAATCAGCCCCAGCATTTT
CASSEQGINQPQHF
>TRBD1|TRBV5-1|TRBJ2-5|.
TGCGCCAGCAGCCCGCAACCCCAGGGGGTACAAGAGACCCAGTACTTC
CASSPQPQGVQETQYF
>.|TRBV7-9|TRBJ2-5|.
TGTGCCAGCAGCCTTGACGGACAGCTGACCGAGACCCAGTACTTC
CASSLDGQLTETQYF
>TRBD2|TRBV9|TRBJ2-1|.
TGTGCCAGCAGCGTAGCTAGCGGGGGCTTTCGAGGAGGTGAGCAGTTCTTC
CASSVASGGFRGGEQFF
>TRBD2|TRBV27|TRBJ2-5|.
TGTGCCAGCAGTTTACTAGCGGGAGTCCAAGAGACCCAGTACTTC
CASSLLAGVQETQYF
>.|TRBV12-5|TRBJ2-2|.
TGTGCTAGTGCCCGACCGGGCACCGGGGAGCTGTTTTTT
CASARPGTGELFF
>.|TRBV11-2|TRBJ1-3|.
TGTGCCAGCAGCCCAGGGGTCCTAAGCTCTGGAAACACCATATATTTT
CASSPGVLSSGNTIYF
>TRBD1|TRBV18|TRBJ2-7|.
TGTGCCAGCTCACCCACAGGGGACGAGCAGTACTTC
CASSPTGDEQYF
>TRBD1|TRBV3-1/TRBV3-2|TRBJ2-7|.
TGTGCCAGCAGCCAGACAGGGGTGAAAGACGAGCAGTACTTC
CASSQTGVKDEQYF
>TRBD1|TRBV7-8|TRBJ2-7|.
TGTGCCAGCAGCCCGGACAGGCTCTACGAGCAGTACTTC
CASSPDRLYEQYF
>TRBD2|TRBV9|TRBJ2-7|once
TGTGCCAGCAGCGAGCGAATAGGACTAGCTTACGAGCAGTACTTC
CASSERIGLAYEQYF
>TRBD1|TRBV6-2/TRBV6-3|TRBJ2-7|.
TGTGCCAGCAGTTACTCGACTGTTAGGACAGGGACCTACGAGCAGTACTTC
CASSYSTVRTGTYEQYF
>TRBD1|TRBV5-1|TRBJ1-2|.
TGCGCCAGCAGCAAGGACAGGGGGAACTATGGCTACACCTTC
CASSKDRGNYGYTF
>.|TRBV7-3|TRBJ1-1|.
TGTGCCAGCAGCCTCGGAGCTAGAGGGCGGAACACTGAAGCTTTCTTT
CASSLGARGRNTEAFF
>TRBD1|TRBV11-1|TRBJ2-7|.
TGTGCCAGCAGCCCTCGGGACAGGGGTTCCTACGAGCAGTACTTC
CASSPRDRGSYEQYF
>.|TRBV11-2|TRBJ2-1|.
TGTGCCAGCAGCTTAGTTCGAGCCAATGAGCAGTTCTTC
CASSLVRANEQFF
>.|TRBV5-4|TRBJ1-3|few
TGTGCCAGCAGCTTACAATCTGGAAACACCATATATTTT
CASSLQSGNTIYF
>.|TRBV7-2|TRBJ2-2|.
TGTGCCAGCAGCTTGGACAACAGGGTCAGAGCCGGGGAGCTGTTTTTT
CASSLDNRVRAGELFF
>.|TRBV6-5|TRBJ2-3|once
TGTGCCAGCAGCCGCGACAGGATGGTAGATACGCAGTATTTT
CASSRDRMVDTQYF
>.|TRBV5-1|TRBJ1-2|.
TGCGCCAGCAGCTTGGCGGGGGACGGCTACACCTTC
CASSLAGDGYTF
>.|TRBV10-2|TRBJ2-7|once
TGCGCCAGCAGCCCAGAGACGCAGGTCCCTGGGTACGAGCAGTACTTC
CASSPETQVPGYEQYF
>.|TRBV3-1/TRBV3-2|TRBJ1-1|.
TGTGCCAGCAGCCAAATGCCGGGGGGCCTTGAAGCTTTCTTT
CASSQMPGGLEAFF
>.|TRBV18|TRBJ2-5|once
TGTGCCAGCTCACCACTAGCAAGTCACCAAGAGACCCAGTACTTC
CASSPLASHQETQYF
>.|TRBV3-1/TRBV3-2|TRBJ1-1|.
TGTGCCAGCAGCCCAGACCCCTCCCAGATGGCTTTCTTT
CASSPDPSQMAFF
>.|TRBV4-3|TRBJ1-3|once
TGCGCCAGCAGCCAATCTCGGTCTGGGGGGACCGGGCGAGGAAACACCATATATTTT
CASSQSRSGGTGRGNTIYF
>.|TRBV10-1|TRBJ2-1|.
TGCGCCAGCAGTGGCCTAAGCTCCTACAATGAGCAGTTCTTC
CASSGLSSYNEQFF
>TRBD1|TRBV19|TRBJ1-1|.
TGTGCCAGTAAACCACAGGGGTCGGGGACTGAAGCTTTCTTT
CASKPQGSGTEAFF
>TRBD2|TRBV2|TRBJ2-3|once
TGTGCCAGCAGACCGGGACTAGCAAGCGATACGCAGTATTTT
CASRPGLASDTQYF
>TRBD1|TRBV5-1|TRBJ2-5|.
TGCGCCAGCAGCTTGGAGGGACAGGGTAAAGGAGAGACCCAGTACTTC
CASSLEGQGKGETQYF
>TRBD1|TRBV6-5|TRBJ2-7|.
TGTGCCAGCAGCCAGGACAGGGGCCACGAGCAGTACTTC
CASSQDRGHEQYF
>TRBD1|TRBV7-9|TRBJ1-1|once
TGTGCCAGCAGCAAGTTCCGGGACAGGGACCCTGAAGCTTTCTTT
CASSKFRDRDPEAFF
>TRBD2|TRBV19|TRBJ2-1|.
TGTGCCAGTAGTATAAGAACGACTAGCCTAGGGGCCTACAATGAGCAGTTCTTC
CASSIRTTSLGAYNEQFF
>TRBD1|TRBV5-5|TRBJ1-4|.
TGTGCCAGCAGCTCAGGACAGGGTTGGAATGAAAAACTGTTTTTT
CASSSGQGWNEKLFF
>.|TRBV2|TRBJ1-5|once
TGTGCCAGCAGCCTTAACAGTTTAGTGGAGCCCCAGCATTTT
CASSLNSLVEPQHF
>.|TRBV5-8|TRBJ1-1|.
TGTGCCAGCAGCTACTGGGGGGGTCAGGGAGACACTGAAGCTTTCTTT
CASSYWGGQGDTEAFF
>.|TRBV2|TRBJ2-7|.
TGTGCCAGCAGTGCTCAGTACGAGCAGTACTTC
CASSAQYEQYF
>TRBD1|TRBV7-3|TRBJ1-1|.
TGTGCCAGCAGCTTAGACAGGGACACTGAAGCTTTCTTT
CASSLDRDTEAFF
>.|TRBV7-2|TRBJ1-4|.
TGTGCCAGCAGCAAGGCGGCAGCCACAACTAATGAAAAACTGTTTTTT
CASSKAAATTNEKLFF
>.|TRBV5-1|TRBJ2-1|.
TGCGCCAGCAGCCCCCAGATGGATGAGCAGTTCTTC
CASSPQMDEQFF
>.|TRBV12-3/TRBV12-4|TRBJ2-7|few
TGTGCCAGCTCCCAGGGATCCTACGAGCAGTACTTC
CASSQGSYEQYF
>TRBD2|TRBV5-1|TRBJ2-3|once
TGCGCCAGCAGCTTAGCGGGGGCACCAGATACGCAGTATTTT
CASSLAGAPDTQYF
>TRBD1|TRBV19|TRBJ1-5|once
TGTGCCAGTAGTATCATCCGGGACAGGGGCAATCAGCCCCAGCATTTT
CASSIIRDRGNQPQHF
>TRBD2|TRBV7-3|TRBJ2-3|once
TGTGCCAGCAGCCTCACTAGCGGGGGGTCAGATACGCAGTATTTT
CASSLTSGGSDTQYF
>TRBD1|TRBV3-1/TRBV3-2|TRBJ1-2|.
TGTGCCAGCAGCCTGGGGACAGGGGGCTATGGCTACACCTTC
CASSLGTGGYGYTF